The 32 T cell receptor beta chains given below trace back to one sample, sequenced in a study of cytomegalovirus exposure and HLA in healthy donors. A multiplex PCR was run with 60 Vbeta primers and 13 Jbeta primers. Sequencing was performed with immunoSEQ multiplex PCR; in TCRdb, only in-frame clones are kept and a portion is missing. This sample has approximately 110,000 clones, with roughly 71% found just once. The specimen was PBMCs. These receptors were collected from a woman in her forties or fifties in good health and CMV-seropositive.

The CDR3: CASSVQGAKETQYF. As DNA, the CDR3 is TGCGCCAGCAGCGTACAGGGGGCGAAAGAGACCCAGTACTTC. The rearrangement uses TRBV4-3 and TRBJ2-5, with 9 bases aligning to TRBD1. The CDR3 covers 14 residues. J lost 3 bases, V lost 5 bases, and 4 bases had no gene match. CDR1 is LGHNA and CDR2 is YSLEER in the germline V gene.

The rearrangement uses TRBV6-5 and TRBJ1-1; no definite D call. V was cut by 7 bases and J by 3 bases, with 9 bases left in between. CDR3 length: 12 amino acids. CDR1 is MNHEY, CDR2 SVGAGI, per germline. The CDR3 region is CASKPEYTEAFF. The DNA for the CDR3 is TGTGCCAGCAAGCCGGAGTACACTGAAGCTTTCTTT.

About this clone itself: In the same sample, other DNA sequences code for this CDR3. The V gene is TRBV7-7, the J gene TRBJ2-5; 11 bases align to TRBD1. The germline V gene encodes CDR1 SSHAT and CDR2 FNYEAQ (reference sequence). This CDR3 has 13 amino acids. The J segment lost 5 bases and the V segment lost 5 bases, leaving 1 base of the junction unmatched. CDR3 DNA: TGTGCCAGCAGCCGGGACAGGGGGGAGACCCAGTACTTC. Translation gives CASSRDRGETQYF.

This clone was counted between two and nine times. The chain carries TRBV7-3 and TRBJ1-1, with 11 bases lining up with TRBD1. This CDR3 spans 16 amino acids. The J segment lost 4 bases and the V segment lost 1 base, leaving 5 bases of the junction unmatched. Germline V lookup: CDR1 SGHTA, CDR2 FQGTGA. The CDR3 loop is CASSLNPGTGGTEAFF. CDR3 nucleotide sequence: TGTGCCAGCAGCTTAAACCCCGGGACAGGGGGCACTGAAGCTTTCTTT.

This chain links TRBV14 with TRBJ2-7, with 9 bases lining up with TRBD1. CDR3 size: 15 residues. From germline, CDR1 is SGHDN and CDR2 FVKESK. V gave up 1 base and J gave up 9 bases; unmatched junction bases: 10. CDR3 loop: CASSQGVGQGSVQYF. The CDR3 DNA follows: TGTGCCAGCAGCCAAGGGGTGGGACAGGGTTCGGTGCAGTACTTC.

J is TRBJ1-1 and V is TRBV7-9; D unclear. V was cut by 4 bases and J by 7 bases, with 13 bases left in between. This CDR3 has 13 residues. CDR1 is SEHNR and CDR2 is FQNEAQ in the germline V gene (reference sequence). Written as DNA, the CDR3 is TGTGCCAGCAGCTCATCTGGGGAGCATGAAGCTTTCTTT. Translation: CASSSSGEHEAFF.

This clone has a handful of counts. The CDR3 is CASSFLTNNEQFF. In DNA, the CDR3 is TGTGCCAGCAGCTTTTTGACAAACAATGAGCAGTTCTTC. The chain is built from TRBV7-6 and TRBJ2-1; no definite D call. The CDR3 sequence is 13 residues long. V gave up 3 bases and J gave up 5 bases, with 8 bases separating them. Looked up from germline, CDR1 is SGHVS and CDR2 is FNYEAQ.

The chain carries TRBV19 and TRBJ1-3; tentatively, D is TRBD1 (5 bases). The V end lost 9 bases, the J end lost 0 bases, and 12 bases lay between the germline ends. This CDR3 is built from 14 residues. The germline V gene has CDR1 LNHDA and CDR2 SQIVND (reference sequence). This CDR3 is CASSRAYSGNTIYF. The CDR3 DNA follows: TGTGCCAGCAGCAGGGCCTACTCTGGAAACACCATATATTTT. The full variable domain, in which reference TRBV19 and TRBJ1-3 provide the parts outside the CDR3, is DGGITQSPKYLFRKEGQNVTLSCEQNLNHDAMYWYRQDPGQGLRLIYYSQIVNDFQKGDIAEGYSVSREKKESFPLTVTSAQKNPTAFYLCASSRAYSGNTIYFGEGSWLTVV.

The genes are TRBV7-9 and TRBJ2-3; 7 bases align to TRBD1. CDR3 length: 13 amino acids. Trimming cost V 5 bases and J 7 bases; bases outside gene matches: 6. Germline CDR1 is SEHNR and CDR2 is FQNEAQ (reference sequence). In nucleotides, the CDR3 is TGTGCCAGCAGCCTAAGGGACAGAAATACGCAGTATTTT. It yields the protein CASSLRDRNTQYF.

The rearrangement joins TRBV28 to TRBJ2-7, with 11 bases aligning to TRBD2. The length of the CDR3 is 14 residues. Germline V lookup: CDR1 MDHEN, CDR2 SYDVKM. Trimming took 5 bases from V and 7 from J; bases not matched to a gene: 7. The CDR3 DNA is TGTGCCAGCAGTACAGGGACTAGCGGCCGTGAGCAGTACTTC. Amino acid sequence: CASSTGTSGREQYF.

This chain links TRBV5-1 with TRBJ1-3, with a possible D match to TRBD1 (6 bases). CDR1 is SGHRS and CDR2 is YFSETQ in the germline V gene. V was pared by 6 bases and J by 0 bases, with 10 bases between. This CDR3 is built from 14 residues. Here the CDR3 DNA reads TGCGCCAGCACGGACAGCCTCTCTGGAAACACCATATATTTT. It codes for CASTDSLSGNTIYF.

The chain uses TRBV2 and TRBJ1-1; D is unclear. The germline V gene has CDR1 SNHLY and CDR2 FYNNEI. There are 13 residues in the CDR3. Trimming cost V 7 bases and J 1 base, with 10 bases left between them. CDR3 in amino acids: CASKLEGNTEAFF. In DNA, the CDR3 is TGTGCCAGCAAGCTAGAGGGGAACACTGAAGCTTTCTTT. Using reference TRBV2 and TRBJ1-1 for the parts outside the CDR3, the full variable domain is EPEVTQTPSHQVTQMGQEVILRCVPISNHLYFYWYRQILGQKVEFLVSFYNNEISEKSEIFDDQFSVERPDGSNFTLKIRSTKLEDSAMYFCASKLEGNTEAFFGQGTRLTVV.

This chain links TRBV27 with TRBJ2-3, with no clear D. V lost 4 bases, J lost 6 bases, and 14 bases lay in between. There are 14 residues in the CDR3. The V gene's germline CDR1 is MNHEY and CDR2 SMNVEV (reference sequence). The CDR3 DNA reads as TGTGCCAGCAGTTGGCACAGCCGGTGGGATACGCAGTATTTT. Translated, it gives CASSWHSRWDTQYF.

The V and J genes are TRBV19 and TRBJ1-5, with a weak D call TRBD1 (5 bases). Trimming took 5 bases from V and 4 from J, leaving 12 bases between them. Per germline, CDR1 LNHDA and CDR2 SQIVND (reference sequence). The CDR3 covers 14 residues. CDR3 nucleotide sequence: TGTGCCAGTAGTGGAGGGCGGGGGAATCAGCCCCAGCATTTT. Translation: CASSGGRGNQPQHF.

The CDR3 loop is CASSYSSPNWYEQFF. CDR3 DNA: TGTGCCAGCAGTTACTCGTCCCCCAACTGGTATGAGCAGTTCTTC. The chain is built from TRBV6-6 and TRBJ2-1; D is ambiguous. The CDR3 covers 15 residues. The V end lost 0 bases, the J end lost 8 bases, and 14 bases lay between the germline ends. Germline assignment: CDR1 MNHNY and CDR2 SVGAGI (reference sequence).

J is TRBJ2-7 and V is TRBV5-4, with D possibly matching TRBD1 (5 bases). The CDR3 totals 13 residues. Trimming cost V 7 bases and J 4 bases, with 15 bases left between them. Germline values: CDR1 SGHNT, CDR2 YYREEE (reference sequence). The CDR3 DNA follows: TGTGCCAGCGGGCAAGGGGCCGCATACGAGCAGTACTTC. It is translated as CASGQGAAYEQYF.

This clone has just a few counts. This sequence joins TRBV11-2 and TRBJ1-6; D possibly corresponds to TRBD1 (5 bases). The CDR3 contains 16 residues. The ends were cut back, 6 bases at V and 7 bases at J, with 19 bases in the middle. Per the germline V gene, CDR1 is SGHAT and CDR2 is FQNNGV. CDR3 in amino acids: CASSHPPGDWNSPLHF. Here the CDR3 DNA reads TGTGCCAGCAGTCACCCTCCGGGGGATTGGAATTCACCCCTCCACTTT.

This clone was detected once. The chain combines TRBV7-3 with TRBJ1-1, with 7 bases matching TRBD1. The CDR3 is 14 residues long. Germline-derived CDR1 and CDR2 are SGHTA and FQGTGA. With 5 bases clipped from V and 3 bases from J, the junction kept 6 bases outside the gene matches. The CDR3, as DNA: TGTGCCAGCAGCGTACACAGGGGAGACACTGAAGCTTTCTTT. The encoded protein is CASSVHRGDTEAFF.

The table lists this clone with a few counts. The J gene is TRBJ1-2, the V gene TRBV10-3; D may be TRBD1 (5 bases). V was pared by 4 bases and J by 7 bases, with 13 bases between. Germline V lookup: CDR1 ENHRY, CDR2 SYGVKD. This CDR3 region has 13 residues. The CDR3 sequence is CAISGGTQFGYTF. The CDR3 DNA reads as TGTGCCATCAGTGGTGGGACTCAATTTGGCTACACCTTC.

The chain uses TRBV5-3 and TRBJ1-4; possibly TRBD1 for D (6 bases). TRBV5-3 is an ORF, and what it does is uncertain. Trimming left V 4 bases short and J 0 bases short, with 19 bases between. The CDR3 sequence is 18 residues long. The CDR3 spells CARSPNQQGCATNEKLFF. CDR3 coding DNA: TGTGCCAGAAGCCCGAATCAACAGGGCTGTGCAACTAATGAAAAACTGTTTTTT.

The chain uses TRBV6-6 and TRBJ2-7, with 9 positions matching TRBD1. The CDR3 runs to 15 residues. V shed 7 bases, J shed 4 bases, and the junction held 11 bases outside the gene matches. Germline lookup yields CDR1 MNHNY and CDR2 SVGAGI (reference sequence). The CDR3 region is CASIKEGTGTYEQYF. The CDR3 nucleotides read TGTGCCAGCATCAAAGAGGGGACAGGGACTTACGAGCAGTACTTC.

CDR3 sequence reads: CASSLGVQGTTGELFF. The CDR3 region has the DNA TGCGCCAGCAGCTTGGGAGTACAGGGGACCACCGGGGAGCTGTTTTTT. This sequence joins TRBV5-1 and TRBJ2-2; 7 bases line up with TRBD1. Germline V gene data show CDR1 as SGHRS and CDR2 as YFSETQ. This CDR3 spans 16 amino acids. Trimming cost V 0 bases and J 4 bases; bases outside gene matches: 6.

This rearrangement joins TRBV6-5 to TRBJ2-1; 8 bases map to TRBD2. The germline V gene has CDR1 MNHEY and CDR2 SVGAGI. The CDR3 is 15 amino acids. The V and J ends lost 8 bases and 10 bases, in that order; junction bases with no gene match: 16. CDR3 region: CASHRAGGLVGEQFF. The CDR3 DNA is TGTGCCAGCCATAGGGCGGGAGGACTAGTCGGAGAGCAGTTCTTC.

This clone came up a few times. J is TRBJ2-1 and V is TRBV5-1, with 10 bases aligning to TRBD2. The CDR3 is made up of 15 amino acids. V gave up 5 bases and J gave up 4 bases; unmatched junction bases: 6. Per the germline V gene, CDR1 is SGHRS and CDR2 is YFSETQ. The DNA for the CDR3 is TGCGCCAGCAGTTTAGCGGGGGGCCTATACAATGAGCAGTTCTTC. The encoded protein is CASSLAGGLYNEQFF.

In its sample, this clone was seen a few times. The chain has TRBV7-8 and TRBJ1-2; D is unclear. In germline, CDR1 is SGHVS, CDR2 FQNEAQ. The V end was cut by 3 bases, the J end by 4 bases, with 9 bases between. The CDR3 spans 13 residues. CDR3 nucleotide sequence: TGTGCCAGCAGCTTTCAAAGCACCTATGGCTACACCTTC. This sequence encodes CASSFQSTYGYTF. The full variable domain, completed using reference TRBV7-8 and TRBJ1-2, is GAGVSQSPRYKVAKRGQDVALRCDPISGHVSLFWYQQALGQGPEFLTYFQNEAQLDKSGLPSDRFFAERPEGSVSTLKIQRTQQEDSAVYLCASSFQSTYGYTFGSGTRLTVV.

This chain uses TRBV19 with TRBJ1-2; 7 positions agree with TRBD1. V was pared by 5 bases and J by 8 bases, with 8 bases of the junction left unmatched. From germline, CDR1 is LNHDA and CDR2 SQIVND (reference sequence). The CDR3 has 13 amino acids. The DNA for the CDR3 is TGTGCCAGTAGTCCAGGGACAGTCAGCGGCTACACCTTC. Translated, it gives CASSPGTVSGYTF. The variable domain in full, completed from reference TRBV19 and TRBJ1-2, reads DGGITQSPKYLFRKEGQNVTLSCEQNLNHDAMYWYRQDPGQGLRLIYYSQIVNDFQKGDIAEGYSVSREKKESFPLTVTSAQKNPTAFYLCASSPGTVSGYTFGSGTRLTVV.

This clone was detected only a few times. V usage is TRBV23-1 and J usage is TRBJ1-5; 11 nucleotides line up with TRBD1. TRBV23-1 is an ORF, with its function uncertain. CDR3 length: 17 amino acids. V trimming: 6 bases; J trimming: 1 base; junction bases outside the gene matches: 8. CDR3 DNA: TGCGCCAGCAGCCCCCCCAGGACAGGGGGCAGCAATCAGCCCCAGCATTTT. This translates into CASSPPRTGGSNQPQHF.

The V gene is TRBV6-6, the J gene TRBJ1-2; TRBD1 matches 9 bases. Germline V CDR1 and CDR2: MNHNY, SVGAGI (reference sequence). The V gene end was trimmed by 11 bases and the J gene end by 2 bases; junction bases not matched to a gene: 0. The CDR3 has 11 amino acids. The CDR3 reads CAGQGNYGYTF. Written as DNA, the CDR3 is TGTGCCGGACAGGGGAACTATGGCTACACCTTC.

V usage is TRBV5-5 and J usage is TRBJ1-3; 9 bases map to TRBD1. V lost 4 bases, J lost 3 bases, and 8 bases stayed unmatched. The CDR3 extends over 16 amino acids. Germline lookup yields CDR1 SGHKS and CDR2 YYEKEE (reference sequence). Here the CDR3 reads CASSGTDRGFGNTIYF. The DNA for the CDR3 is TGTGCCAGCAGCGGAACGGACAGGGGTTTTGGAAACACCATATATTTT.

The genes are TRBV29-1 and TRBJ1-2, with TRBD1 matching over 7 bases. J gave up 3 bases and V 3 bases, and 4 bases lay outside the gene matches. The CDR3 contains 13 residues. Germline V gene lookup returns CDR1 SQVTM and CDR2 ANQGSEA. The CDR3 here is CSVEGTGDYGYTF. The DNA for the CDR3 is TGCAGCGTTGAGGGAACAGGGGACTATGGCTACACCTTC.

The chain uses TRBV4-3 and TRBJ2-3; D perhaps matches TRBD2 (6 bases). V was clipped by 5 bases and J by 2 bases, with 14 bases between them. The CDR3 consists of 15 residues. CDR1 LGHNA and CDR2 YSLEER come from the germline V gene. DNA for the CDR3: TGCGCCAGCAGCTACCGGGACTCCACCACAGATACGCAGTATTTT. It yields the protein CASSYRDSTTDTQYF.

The CDR3 DNA reads TGCGCCAGCAGCCAATCGGGACAGGTTAGCAATCAGCCCCAGCATTTT. Translation: CASSQSGQVSNQPQHF. V usage is TRBV4-1 and J usage is TRBJ1-5, with 8 bases that match TRBD1. V gave up 2 bases and J gave up 0 bases; unmatched junction bases: 3. The CDR3 has 16 amino acids. Looked up from germline, CDR1 is MGHRA and CDR2 is YSYEKL.